These T cell receptor beta chains were read from a single sample in a study of blood T cell repertoires in COVID-19. Assay: immunoSEQ multiplex PCR; the TCRdb copy retains only in-frame clones and omits some. The sample yields 250,000 to 350,000 clones, around 89% seen once. The material sequenced was peripheral blood. Every receptor here comes from a woman in her fifties or sixties with active or convalescent COVID-19. Both conserved end residues are part of each CDR3. A D gene is named only where the DNA matches it firmly. A row's size may be missing; if present it is once, few, many or a size class.

v_call: TRBV6-1
d_call: TRBD2
clone_size: .
j_call: TRBJ2-1
cdr3_length: 16
cdr3_aa: CASSESGTSGGLEEFF
cdr3_nt: TGTGCCAGCAGTGAATCCGGGACTAGCGGGGGACTCGAGGAGTTCTTC

v_call: TRBV7-3
d_call: TRBD1
clone_size: .
j_call: TRBJ1-1
cdr3_length: 14
cdr3_aa: CASSLTGGGGEAFF
cdr3_nt: TGTGCCAGCAGCCTGACAGGGGGCGGGGGTGAAGCTTTCTTT

v_call: TRBV15
d_call: .
clone_size: .
j_call: TRBJ2-6
cdr3_length: 16
cdr3_aa: CATSRTGISGANVLTF
cdr3_nt: TGTGCCACCAGCAGAACAGGGATCTCTGGGGCCAACGTCCTGACTTTC

v_call: TRBV3-1/TRBV3-2
d_call: TRBD2
clone_size: .
j_call: TRBJ2-1
cdr3_length: 17
cdr3_aa: CASSRQSGTRLYNEQFF
cdr3_nt: TGTGCCAGCAGCCGCCAATCCGGGACTAGACTCTACAATGAGCAGTTCTTC

v_call: TRBV19
d_call: .
clone_size: .
j_call: TRBJ1-3
cdr3_length: 13
cdr3_aa: CASSQQVGNTIYF
cdr3_nt: TGTGCCAGTAGTCAACAGGTTGGAAACACCATATATTTT

v_call: TRBV27
d_call: TRBD1
clone_size: .
j_call: TRBJ1-6
cdr3_length: 19
cdr3_aa: CASSLSAPTGSSYNSPLHF
cdr3_nt: TGTGCCAGCAGTTTATCGGCCCCGACAGGGAGCTCCTATAATTCACCCCTCCACTTT

v_call: TRBV12-3/TRBV12-4
d_call: TRBD2
clone_size: .
j_call: TRBJ2-1
cdr3_length: 12
cdr3_aa: CASSQAGNEQFF
cdr3_nt: TGTGCCAGCAGTCAAGCGGGGAATGAGCAGTTCTTC

v_call: TRBV6-5
d_call: TRBD1
clone_size: .
j_call: TRBJ2-5
cdr3_length: 14
cdr3_aa: CASSFQGARETQYF
cdr3_nt: TGTGCCAGCAGTTTCCAGGGGGCGAGGGAGACCCAGTACTTC

v_call: TRBV5-1
d_call: TRBD1
clone_size: once
j_call: TRBJ1-1
cdr3_length: 14
cdr3_aa: CASSSDRGLTEAFF
cdr3_nt: TGCGCCAGCAGCTCGGACAGGGGGCTGACTGAAGCTTTCTTT

v_call: TRBV7-2
d_call: TRBD2
clone_size: .
j_call: TRBJ2-3
cdr3_length: 17
cdr3_aa: CASSFPSGGTSTDTQYF
cdr3_nt: TGTGCCAGCAGCTTTCCTAGCGGGGGAACTAGCACAGATACGCAGTATTTT

v_call: TRBV5-1
d_call: .
clone_size: .
j_call: TRBJ1-5
cdr3_length: 16
cdr3_aa: CASSLEGDVGNQPQHF
cdr3_nt: TGCGCCAGCAGCTTGGAGGGGGACGTAGGCAATCAGCCCCAGCATTTT

v_call: TRBV7-9
d_call: TRBD1
clone_size: .
j_call: TRBJ2-7
cdr3_length: 14
cdr3_aa: CASSFGTGGYEQYF
cdr3_nt: TGTGCCAGCAGTTTCGGGACAGGGGGATACGAGCAGTACTTC

v_call: TRBV5-1
d_call: .
clone_size: once
j_call: TRBJ2-1
cdr3_length: 12
cdr3_aa: CASSGGDNEQFF
cdr3_nt: TGCGCCAGCAGCGGAGGGGACAATGAGCAGTTCTTC

v_call: TRBV5-1
d_call: TRBD1
clone_size: .
j_call: TRBJ2-7
cdr3_length: 18
cdr3_aa: CASSLFSPGTGGGYEQYF
cdr3_nt: TGCGCCAGCTCTCTCTTCTCCCCCGGGACAGGGGGAGGCTACGAGCAGTACTTC

v_call: TRBV5-4
d_call: TRBD1
clone_size: .
j_call: TRBJ1-1
cdr3_length: 17
cdr3_aa: CASSLEGTGYRNTEAFF
cdr3_nt: TGTGCCAGCAGCTTGGAAGGGACAGGGTACAGAAATACTGAAGCTTTCTTT

v_call: TRBV2
d_call: TRBD1
clone_size: .
j_call: TRBJ1-1
cdr3_length: 15
cdr3_aa: CASSYYRGGGTEAFF
cdr3_nt: TGTGCCAGCAGTTACTACAGGGGTGGGGGAACTGAAGCTTTCTTT

v_call: TRBV3-1/TRBV3-2
d_call: TRBD2
clone_size: .
j_call: TRBJ2-7
cdr3_length: 17
cdr3_aa: CASSQGGTSGGIYEQYF
cdr3_nt: TGTGCCAGCAGCCAAGGCGGGACTAGCGGGGGGATATACGAGCAGTACTTC

v_call: TRBV7-6
d_call: TRBD2
clone_size: .
j_call: TRBJ2-1
cdr3_length: 15
cdr3_aa: CASSLVAGGRNEQFF
cdr3_nt: TGTGCCAGCAGCTTAGTAGCGGGGGGGCGAAATGAGCAGTTCTTC

v_call: TRBV5-8
d_call: .
clone_size: .
j_call: TRBJ1-1
cdr3_length: 15
cdr3_aa: CASSFHSGLNTEAFF
cdr3_nt: TGTGCCAGCAGCTTCCATAGCGGCCTGAACACTGAAGCTTTCTTT

v_call: TRBV21-1
d_call: .
clone_size: .
j_call: TRBJ2-7
cdr3_length: 15
cdr3_aa: CASSFRPTGWNEQYF
cdr3_nt: TGTGCCAGCAGCTTCCGCCCGACAGGGTGGAACGAGCAGTACTTC

v_call: TRBV19
d_call: .
clone_size: .
j_call: TRBJ1-4
cdr3_length: 15
cdr3_aa: CASSSQIATNEKLFF
cdr3_nt: TGTGCCAGTAGTTCACAGATTGCAACTAATGAAAAACTGTTTTTT

v_call: TRBV7-2
d_call: TRBD2
clone_size: .
j_call: TRBJ2-5
cdr3_length: 17
cdr3_aa: CASSSYGLADSQETQYF
cdr3_nt: TGTGCCAGCAGCTCCTACGGACTAGCTGACTCCCAAGAGACCCAGTACTTC

v_call: TRBV4-3
d_call: TRBD1
clone_size: .
j_call: TRBJ2-2
cdr3_length: 18
cdr3_aa: CASSQVQGQTNYTGELFF
cdr3_nt: TGCGCCAGCAGCCAAGTTCAGGGACAGACAAATTACACCGGGGAGCTGTTTTTT

v_call: TRBV10-3
d_call: .
clone_size: .
j_call: TRBJ2-5
cdr3_length: 11
cdr3_aa: CAISDGGTQYF
cdr3_nt: TGTGCCATCAGTGACGGTGGGACCCAGTACTTC

v_call: TRBV28
d_call: .
clone_size: .
j_call: TRBJ2-5
cdr3_length: 15
cdr3_aa: CASSGDIWIGKTQYF
cdr3_nt: TGTGCCAGCAGTGGGGACATCTGGATTGGGAAGACCCAGTACTTC

v_call: TRBV5-1
d_call: .
clone_size: .
j_call: TRBJ1-1
cdr3_length: 15
cdr3_aa: CASSLDYSLNTEAFF
cdr3_nt: TGCGCCAGCAGCTTGGATTACAGCCTGAACACTGAAGCTTTCTTT

v_call: TRBV10-3
d_call: .
clone_size: .
j_call: TRBJ2-7
cdr3_length: 14
cdr3_aa: CAISGTTPYYEQYF
cdr3_nt: TGTGCCATCAGTGGGACTACTCCATACTACGAGCAGTACTTC

v_call: TRBV18
d_call: TRBD1
clone_size: .
j_call: TRBJ1-1
cdr3_length: 13
cdr3_aa: CASSRTGGAEAFF
cdr3_nt: TGTGCCAGCTCACGAACAGGGGGGGCTGAAGCTTTCTTT

v_call: TRBV6-2/TRBV6-3
d_call: TRBD2
clone_size: .
j_call: TRBJ2-5
cdr3_length: 17
cdr3_aa: CASSYPLAGGRQETQYF
cdr3_nt: TGTGCCAGCAGTTACCCCTTAGCGGGGGGCAGACAAGAGACCCAGTACTTC

v_call: TRBV6-2/TRBV6-3
d_call: TRBD1
clone_size: many
j_call: TRBJ1-2
cdr3_length: 15
cdr3_aa: CASSSLSGTGKGYTF
cdr3_nt: TGTGCCAGCAGTTCCCTATCCGGGACAGGGAAGGGCTACACCTTC

v_call: TRBV4-3
d_call: TRBD1
clone_size: .
j_call: TRBJ1-2
cdr3_length: 16
cdr3_aa: CASSQDRQGDSYGYTF
cdr3_nt: TGCGCCAGCAGCCAAGATCGACAGGGTGACTCCTATGGCTACACCTTC

v_call: TRBV19
d_call: .
clone_size: .
j_call: TRBJ1-5
cdr3_length: 13
cdr3_aa: CASSIDYNQPQHF
cdr3_nt: TGTGCCAGTAGTATTGACTACAATCAGCCCCAGCATTTT

v_call: TRBV7-9
d_call: TRBD1
clone_size: .
j_call: TRBJ1-3
cdr3_length: 16
cdr3_aa: CASSSYMTGTGNTIYF
cdr3_nt: TGTGCCAGCAGCTCATACATGACAGGGACTGGAAACACCATATATTTT

v_call: TRBV5-1
d_call: .
clone_size: .
j_call: TRBJ2-3
cdr3_length: 17
cdr3_aa: CASSPIGGAVFTNTQYF
cdr3_nt: TGCGCCAGCAGCCCCATCGGTGGAGCGGTGTTCACGAATACGCAGTATTTT

v_call: TRBV27
d_call: TRBD1
clone_size: .
j_call: TRBJ2-4
cdr3_length: 14
cdr3_aa: CASSSDRAENIQYF
cdr3_nt: TGTGCCAGCAGTTCTGACAGGGCGGAAAACATTCAGTACTTC

v_call: TRBV5-1
d_call: .
clone_size: .
j_call: TRBJ2-2
cdr3_length: 14
cdr3_aa: CASSFNQGTGELFF
cdr3_nt: TGCGCCAGCAGCTTCAATCAGGGTACCGGGGAGCTGTTTTTT

v_call: TRBV19
d_call: .
clone_size: few
j_call: TRBJ1-2
cdr3_length: 15
cdr3_aa: CASSRDNSANYGYTF
cdr3_nt: TGTGCCAGTAGTCGGGACAACTCCGCTAACTATGGCTACACCTTC

v_call: TRBV18
d_call: .
clone_size: once
j_call: TRBJ2-1
cdr3_length: 15
cdr3_aa: CASSPLRHNYNEQFF
cdr3_nt: TGTGCCAGCTCACCCCTCAGGCACAACTACAATGAGCAGTTCTTC

v_call: TRBV6-4
d_call: TRBD2
clone_size: .
j_call: TRBJ2-3
cdr3_length: 15
cdr3_aa: CASSDRTSGRYTQYF
cdr3_nt: TGTGCCAGCAGTGACAGGACTAGCGGGAGATATACGCAGTATTTT

v_call: TRBV3-1/TRBV3-2
d_call: .
clone_size: .
j_call: TRBJ1-6
cdr3_length: 14
cdr3_aa: CASSQEGQISPLHF
cdr3_nt: TGTGCCAGCAGCCAAGAGGGGCAGATTTCACCCCTCCACTTT